These 3 T cell receptor beta chains originate from one sample sequenced in a study of T cell changes during pregnancy in multiple sclerosis. Assay: immunoSEQ multiplex PCR; the TCRdb copy retains only in-frame clones and omits some. Among over 40,000 clones listed, 90% to 95% were seen once. The sample consisted of peripheral blood, taken in the third trimester of pregnancy. These TCRs come from a female donor with multiple sclerosis, enrolled in a pregnancy study.

The chain employs TRBV27 and TRBJ2-3, with 8 bases fitting TRBD2. The V gene's germline CDR1 is MNHEY and CDR2 SMNVEV (reference sequence). The trim removed 2 bases at V and 5 bases at J, leaving 3 bases unmatched. The CDR3 loop spans 14 amino acids. DNA for the CDR3: TGTGCCAGCAGTTTACTCCTAGCGGGAGATACGCAGTATTTT. Amino acids: CASSLLLAGDTQYF.

The chain couples TRBV18 to TRBJ2-7; 16 bases are shared with TRBD2. Germline lookup yields CDR1 KGHSH and CDR2 LQKENI. With 3 bases clipped from V and 5 bases from J, the junction kept 7 bases outside the gene matches. The CDR3 has 17 amino acids. CDR3 loop: CASSPPGLAGGSDEQYF. The CDR3 nucleotides read TGTGCCAGCTCACCCCCGGGACTAGCGGGAGGGTCCGACGAGCAGTACTTC.

The genes are TRBV6-1 and TRBJ2-4; TRBD2 matches at 10 bases. Germline V gene lookup returns CDR1 MNHNS and CDR2 SASEGT. This CDR3 comprises 15 residues. V lost 2 bases to trimming and J lost 5 bases; unmatched junction nucleotides: 3. As DNA, the CDR3 is TGTGCCAGCAGTGAATTTAGCGGGAGGCAAAACATTCAGTACTTC. It translates to CASSEFSGRQNIQYF.